These 32 T cell receptor beta chains were sequenced from one sample in a study of blood T cell repertoires in COVID-19 (dated by TCRdb to 2020 to 2022). Library creation used the immunoSEQ multiplex PCR assay. Not all clones reach the TCRdb copy of this immuneACCESS table, which keeps in-frame sequences only. Checked studies attribute under half of the gap to unresolved V genes and leave the rest unexplained. This sample gives about 220,000 clones in total; less than 90% of them show up just once. The ten largest clonotypes hold 1.9% of the sample. The specimen sequenced was peripheral blood. These receptors were obtained from a man aged 40-55 years with active or convalescent COVID-19.

The chain employs TRBV29-1 and TRBJ2-7; 13 bases align to TRBD2. Germline lookup yields CDR1 SQVTM and CDR2 ANQGSEA. Losses at the gene ends were 6 bases for V and 3 bases for J; bases not matched to a gene: 23. This CDR3 has 20 amino acids. In DNA, the CDR3 is TGCAGCGTCGCCGACAGGGAGGGTACTAGCGGGAGGGCCAAAATCTACGAGCAGTACTTC. As protein: CSVADREGTSGRAKIYEQYF.

Notes on this clone: At one of its ends the junction is not consistent with the germline gene, which may arise from a read error. The J gene is TRBJ1-5, the V gene TRBV7-3; 7 bases are shared with TRBD1. Germline V lookup: CDR1 SGHTA, CDR2 FQGTGA. This CDR3 comprises 13 residues. The CDR3 nucleotides read TGTGCCAGCAGCCTAACCGGGACAGAGCCCCAGCATTTT. It translates to CASSLTGTEPQHF. Full variable domain (remainder filled in from reference TRBV7-3 and TRBJ1-5): GAGVSQTPSNKVTEKGKYVELRCDPISGHTALYWYRQSLGQGPEFLIYFQGTGAADDSGLPNDRFFAVRPEGSVSTLKIQRTERGDSAVYLCASSLTGTEPQHFGDGTRLSIL.

The genes are TRBV4-2 and TRBJ1-1, with TRBD1 identical over 7 bases. This CDR3 is built from 14 residues. The germline CDR1 and CDR2 sequences are LGHNA and YNFKEQ. The trim removed 4 bases at V and 1 base at J, leaving 3 bases unmatched. This CDR3 is CASSLGQKNTEAFF. CDR3 nucleotides: TGTGCCAGCAGCCTGGGACAGAAGAACACTGAAGCTTTCTTT.

CDR3 sequence (DNA): TGTGCCACCTCAACGGGGTCGGGTGAAAAACTGTTTTTT. It is translated as CATSTGSGEKLFF. This rearrangement joins TRBV19 to TRBJ1-4, with D unresolved. The CDR3 covers 13 residues. Between the trimmed V and J ends, which lost 10 bases and 7 bases, there was a span of 16 bases. Germline V gene lookup returns CDR1 LNHDA and CDR2 SQIVND (reference sequence).

This chain links TRBV6-5 with TRBJ1-2, with TRBD1 matching over 9 bases. Germline V gives CDR1 MNHEY, CDR2 SVGAGI. V dropped 6 bases and J dropped 4; count of bases not matched to a gene: 6. The CDR3 runs to 14 residues. CDR3 bases: TGTGCCAGCAGGGGACAGGGTTCCCTCTATGGCTACACCTTC. Its translation: CASRGQGSLYGYTF.

The rearrangement uses TRBV5-6 and TRBJ2-5; 12 positions agree with TRBD2. Germline assignment: CDR1 SGHDT and CDR2 YYEEEE. The J segment lost 5 bases and the V segment lost 1 base, leaving 3 bases of the junction unmatched. This CDR3 is 15 amino acids long. The chain's CDR3 is CASSLLAGGPETQYF. CDR3 DNA sequence: TGTGCCAGCAGCTTGCTAGCGGGGGGGCCGGAGACCCAGTACTTC.

The V call is TRBV28, the J call TRBJ1-5; D remains unclear. The CDR3 covers 15 residues. V was cut by 5 bases and J by 4 bases, with 15 bases left in between. Germline-derived CDR1 and CDR2 are MDHEN and SYDVKM. This chain's CDR3 is CASSETSSKNQPQHF. CDR3 DNA: TGTGCCAGCAGTGAGACTTCCTCTAAAAATCAGCCCCAGCATTTT.

The V gene is TRBV5-1, the J gene TRBJ2-5; 10 bases match TRBD1. Per the germline V gene, CDR1 is SGHRS and CDR2 is YFSETQ. Trimming took 4 bases from V and 2 from J; bases not matched to a gene: 8. The CDR3 loop spans 16 amino acids. The CDR3 protein is CASSTGQGGGQETQYF. As DNA, the CDR3 is TGCGCCAGCAGCACCGGACAGGGGGGTGGACAAGAGACCCAGTACTTC.

This sequence joins TRBV9 and TRBJ2-7; 7 positions match TRBD2. Losses at the gene ends were 1 base for V and 2 bases for J; bases not matched to a gene: 3. Germline V gene sequence: CDR1 SGDLS, CDR2 YYNGEE. The CDR3 extends over 14 amino acids. The CDR3 loop is CASSVSGETYEQYF. Here the CDR3 DNA reads TGTGCCAGCAGCGTAAGCGGGGAGACCTACGAGCAGTACTTC.

The V gene is TRBV30, the J gene TRBJ1-1; TRBD1 is a possible D gene (6 bases). V was trimmed by 2 bases and J by 1 base, leaving 17 bases between them. Germline V gene data show CDR1 as GTSNPN and CDR2 as SVGIG (reference sequence). This CDR3 is built from 16 residues. CDR3 sequence reads: CAWSTPLWGQNTEAFF. The CDR3 DNA sequence: TGTGCCTGGAGTACCCCGTTATGGGGACAGAACACTGAAGCTTTCTTT.

The CDR3 loop is CASSVQETQYF. The CDR3 coding sequence is TGTGCCAGCAGCGTACAAGAGACCCAGTACTTC. This sequence joins TRBV7-8 and TRBJ2-5, with unresolved D. V lost 5 bases, J lost 2 bases, and 3 bases lay in between. The CDR3 is 11 amino acids. CDR1 and CDR2 (germline): SGHVS, FQNEAQ.

V usage is TRBV6-5 and J usage is TRBJ1-1; D is possibly TRBD1 (6 bases). The ends were cut back, 6 bases at V and 3 bases at J, with 11 bases in the middle. The CDR3 runs to 13 residues. Germline V gene sequence: CDR1 MNHEY, CDR2 SVGAGI. The CDR3 loop reads CASSRQVYTEAFF. In DNA form, the CDR3 reads TGTGCCAGCAGCCGACAGGTCTACACTGAAGCTTTCTTT.

This clone has a single count. J is TRBJ2-7 and V is TRBV7-2; 7 positions agree with TRBD1. CDR1 SGHTA and CDR2 FQGNSA come from the germline V gene. The CDR3 covers 15 residues. The V and J ends lost 5 bases and 3 bases, in that order; junction bases with no gene match: 10. The CDR3 region is CASSQRDSHGYEQYF. CDR3 DNA sequence: TGTGCCAGCAGCCAACGGGACAGCCACGGCTACGAGCAGTACTTC.

This clone was seen a single time. The chain employs TRBV11-2 and TRBJ2-1; 8 bases align to TRBD2. Looked up from germline, CDR1 is SGHAT and CDR2 is FQNNGV. Trimming cost V 1 base and J 7 bases; bases outside gene matches: 6. This CDR3 spans 15 amino acids. The CDR3 region has the DNA TGTGCCAGCAGCTTAGGTCGGGGGGGTAGAAATGAGCAGTTCTTC. Amino acids: CASSLGRGGRNEQFF.

The CDR3: CASSSPDRAGNTIYF. CDR3 sequence (DNA): TGTGCCAGCAGTTCACCCGACAGGGCTGGAAACACCATATATTTT. The rearrangement links TRBV6-2 or TRBV6-3 to TRBJ1-3; 7 positions agree with TRBD1. Trimming took 4 bases from V and 2 from J; bases not matched to a gene: 5. CDR1 is MNHEY and CDR2 is SVGEGT in the germline V gene. The CDR3 runs to 15 residues.

The chain combines TRBV2 with TRBJ2-7; possible D gene TRBD2, 6 bases. The V end was cut by 4 bases, the J end by 7 bases, with 14 bases between. The CDR3 length is 13 residues. CDR1 and CDR2 (germline): SNHLY, FYNNEI. The CDR3 loop reads CASSVGGRGEQYF. The DNA for the CDR3 is TGTGCCAGCAGTGTCGGGGGACGCGGGGAGCAGTACTTC.

The chain joins TRBV19 to TRBJ2-3; no clear D gene. The germline CDR1 and CDR2 sequences are LNHDA and SQIVND (reference sequence). This CDR3 spans 12 amino acids. The ends were cut back, 4 bases at V and 5 bases at J, with 7 bases in the middle. CDR3 sequence reads: CASSTSGDTQYF. DNA for the CDR3: TGTGCCAGTAGTACGAGTGGAGATACGCAGTATTTT. The whole variable domain, filled in from reference TRBV19 and TRBJ2-3, reads DGGITQSPKYLFRKEGQNVTLSCEQNLNHDAMYWYRQDPGQGLRLIYYSQIVNDFQKGDIAEGYSVSREKKESFPLTVTSAQKNPTAFYLCASSTSGDTQYFGPGTRLTVL.

This chain links TRBV27 with TRBJ1-2; the match to TRBD1 covers 8 bases. Germline V gives CDR1 MNHEY, CDR2 SMNVEV (reference sequence). The CDR3 has 14 amino acids. V dropped 4 bases and J dropped 7; count of bases not matched to a gene: 8. The CDR3 DNA reads as TGTGCCAGCAGTTCATGGACAGGGTTCGGTGGCTACACCTTC. Its protein product is CASSSWTGFGGYTF.

This chain joins TRBV19 and TRBJ1-4; weak D call: TRBD1 (6 bases). V lost 9 bases, J lost 4 bases, and 15 bases lay in between. Germline V gene data show CDR1 as LNHDA and CDR2 as SQIVND (reference sequence). The CDR3 totals 14 residues. The CDR3 reads CASRAGGHNEKLFF. CDR3 DNA sequence: TGTGCCAGCCGCGCGGGGGGGCATAATGAAAAACTGTTTTTT.

This clone was detected once. This sequence joins TRBV7-7 and TRBJ2-7; possibly TRBD1 for D (6 bases). V was clipped by 5 bases and J by 2 bases, with 13 bases between them. The CDR3 is 14 residues long. Germline V lookup: CDR1 SSHAT, CDR2 FNYEAQ (reference sequence). CDR3 sequence reads: CASSLTGNPYEQYF. The CDR3 DNA sequence: TGTGCCAGCAGCCTTACAGGGAATCCCTACGAGCAGTACTTC.

The rearrangement uses TRBV27 and TRBJ2-5; no clear D. CDR3 length: 14 amino acids. In germline, CDR1 is MNHEY, CDR2 SMNVEV (reference sequence). V was trimmed by 2 bases and J by 1 base, leaving 8 bases between them. This CDR3 is CASSLGRFQETQYF. As DNA, the CDR3 is TGTGCCAGCAGTTTAGGGCGCTTCCAAGAGACCCAGTACTTC.

The V and J genes are TRBV11-2 and TRBJ2-4; tentatively, D is TRBD1 (5 bases). The CDR3 loop spans 15 amino acids. Germline values: CDR1 SGHAT, CDR2 FQNNGV. V lost 3 bases and J 6 bases, leaving 15 bases between the germline ends. The CDR3 protein is CASSFLSGSGNIQYF. As DNA, the CDR3 is TGTGCCAGCAGCTTCCTATCAGGGTCCGGAAACATTCAGTACTTC.

This clone was counted once. The rearrangement uses TRBV10-1 and TRBJ2-7; 8 nucleotides line up with TRBD1. Germline V gives CDR1 WNHNN, CDR2 SYGVQD (reference sequence). J lost 2 bases, V lost 1 base, and 4 bases had no gene match. This CDR3 region has 15 residues. CDR3 sequence: CASSEFRTGPYEQYF. DNA of the CDR3: TGCGCCAGCAGTGAGTTCAGGACAGGGCCCTACGAGCAGTACTTC.

The rearrangement links TRBV5-4 to TRBJ1-2; 7 bases map to TRBD1. The CDR3 covers 14 residues. V lost 0 bases, J lost 4 bases, and 3 bases stayed unmatched. From germline, CDR1 is SGHNT and CDR2 YYREEE (reference sequence). Written as DNA, the CDR3 is TGTGCCAGCAGCTTGGACAGGGGATTCTATGGCTACACCTTC. As protein: CASSLDRGFYGYTF.

The CDR3 DNA is TGTGCCAGCAGTCCCCTTTTGAGGGAAGGGAACACTGAAGCTTTCTTT. It specifies CASSPLLREGNTEAFF. The V call is TRBV27, the J call TRBJ1-1; unclear D gene. CDR1 MNHEY and CDR2 SMNVEV come from the germline V gene (reference sequence). The V end was cut by 5 bases, the J end by 1 base, with 17 bases between. The CDR3 runs to 16 residues.

The CDR3 spells CASSEGVTEAFF. The CDR3 nucleotides are TGCGCCAGCAGCGAGGGAGTTACTGAAGCTTTCTTT. The chain combines TRBV10-1 with TRBJ1-1; no reliable D call. V lost 6 bases and J 5 bases, leaving 10 bases between the germline ends. CDR3 size: 12 residues. Germline V CDR1 and CDR2: WNHNN, SYGVQD (reference sequence).

V gene TRBV11-2 combines with J gene TRBJ1-2; 10 nucleotides line up with TRBD1. The V gene end was trimmed by 1 base and the J gene end by 8 bases; junction bases not matched to a gene: 13. Germline V gene sequence: CDR1 SGHAT, CDR2 FQNNGV. The length of the CDR3 is 17 residues. The CDR3 sequence: CASSLARRGQGSGGYTF. The DNA for the CDR3 is TGTGCCAGCAGCTTAGCTCGGCGGGGACAGGGGTCGGGCGGCTACACCTTC.

The gene calls are TRBV24-1 and TRBJ2-4; TRBD1 matches 10 bases. Germline V lookup: CDR1 KGHDR, CDR2 SFDVKD. After removal of 3 bases from V and 2 bases from J, the junction contained 9 bases not matched to a gene. This CDR3 has 18 residues. The CDR3 nucleotides are TGTGCCACCAGTGATCCCCGGACAGGGGGAGTCACCAAAAACATTCAGTACTTC. Translating it yields CATSDPRTGGVTKNIQYF.

The V gene is TRBV12-3 or TRBV12-4, the J gene TRBJ2-7; D is ambiguous. The ends were cut back, 3 bases at V and 5 bases at J, with 8 bases in the middle. The CDR3 is made up of 12 amino acids. The CDR3 sequence: CASSFYPDEQYF. The CDR3 DNA is TGTGCCAGCAGTTTTTACCCAGACGAGCAGTACTTC.

V gene TRBV23-1 combines with J gene TRBJ2-3; tentatively, D is TRBD2 (6 bases). TRBV23-1 is an open reading frame whose function is uncertain. Trimming took off 6 bases at V and 2 bases at J, with 15 bases between the two ends. This CDR3 comprises 15 residues. CDR3 sequence (DNA): TGCGCCAGCAGCCTCGGGACTCCCCTCACAGATACGCAGTATTTT. This sequence encodes CASSLGTPLTDTQYF.

DNA for the CDR3: TGTGCCAGCAGCCCTCGTTCCGGGACTAGCGGTTACAATGAGCAGTTCTTC. Protein sequence: CASSPRSGTSGYNEQFF. The V gene is TRBV7-9, the J gene TRBJ2-1; 11 bases are shared with TRBD2. V was pared by 5 bases and J by 4 bases, with 10 bases of the junction left unmatched. The CDR3 loop spans 17 amino acids. Per the germline V gene, CDR1 is SEHNR and CDR2 is FQNEAQ (reference sequence).

The chain uses TRBV19 and TRBJ2-1; D may be TRBD2 (6 bases). V lost 6 bases and J 3 bases, leaving 15 bases between the germline ends. The CDR3 totals 15 residues. Germline V gene data show CDR1 as LNHDA and CDR2 as SQIVND (reference sequence). The CDR3 reads CASSLRGTLYNEQFF. CDR3 sequence (DNA): TGTGCCAGTAGCTTACGCGGGACTCTCTACAATGAGCAGTTCTTC.